These T cell receptor beta chains were read from a single sample in a study of patients and donors after allogeneic stem cell transplantation. Using its own MiXCR run on the RT-PCR reads, TCRdb lists one record per CDR3 protein. The table lists approximately 430,000 distinct CDR3 sequences, 15% to 20% of them singletons, with about 7% in the top ten. Sequencing was carried out using blood, either unsorted or a sorted T cell fraction (not recorded which). These receptors all stem from a human donor who was either an allogeneic HSCT recipient or a stem cell or donor lymphocyte infusion donor (not recorded which). It is not recorded whose cells these are; they may come from a transplant donor. Both conserved end residues are part of each CDR3.

v_gene | CDR3aa
TRBV10-3 | CAISGRQGGIYEQYF
TRBV4-1 | CASSQEGWSSYEQYF
TRBV11-3 | CASSEGTSGSAYEQYF
TRBV12-3/TRBV12-4 | CASSPNRYEQYF
TRBV7-3 | CASSLSHYEQYF
TRBV2 | CASMSGAGTGELFF
TRBV12-3/TRBV12-4 | CASSLRQGLGNQPQHF
TRBV6-1 | CASSEEWGQLETEAFF
TRBV24-1 | CATSDPTRQSYNEQFF
TRBV3-1 | CASSQVGGGPGNEQFF
TRBV5-1 | CASTSDGSSYNSPLHF
TRBV24-1 | CATSDFGQGAIAQYF
TRBV3-1 | CASSQGPGELFF
TRBV6-5 | CASSYRVPGIATNEKLFF
TRBV5-1 | CASSLLPGGGREAFF
TRBV30 | CAWSPLAGGDTQYF
TRBV20-1 | CSARGRGQGFVETQYF